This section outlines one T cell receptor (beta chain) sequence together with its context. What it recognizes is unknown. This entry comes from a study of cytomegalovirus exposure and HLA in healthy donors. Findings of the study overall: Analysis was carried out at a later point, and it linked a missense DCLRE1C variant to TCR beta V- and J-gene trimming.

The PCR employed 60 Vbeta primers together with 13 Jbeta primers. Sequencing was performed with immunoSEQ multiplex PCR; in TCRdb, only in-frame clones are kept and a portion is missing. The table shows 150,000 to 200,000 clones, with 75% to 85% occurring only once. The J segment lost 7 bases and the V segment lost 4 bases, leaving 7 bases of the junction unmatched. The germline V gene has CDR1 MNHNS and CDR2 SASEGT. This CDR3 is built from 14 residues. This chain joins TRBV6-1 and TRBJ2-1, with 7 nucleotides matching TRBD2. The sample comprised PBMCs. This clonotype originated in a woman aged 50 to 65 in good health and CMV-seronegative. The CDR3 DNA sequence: TGTGCCAGCAGTGGCCAGCGGGACTTTAATGAGCAGTTCTTC. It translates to CASSGQRDFNEQFF.